A single sample is the source of the 18 T cell receptor beta chains below, sequenced in a study of T cell repertoires in cytomegalovirus infection. MiXCR was run by TCRdb on the reads, yielding one entry per CDR3 protein. The repertoire includes roughly 760,000 distinct CDR3 sequences, about a third of them detected once, and around 2.8% sits in the top ten. Sequencing was done on a sample of PBMCs. Receptors were obtained from a human donor in good health (CMV status not recorded). Some clones in this sample may be carry-over from other donors' samples.

V usage is TRBV7-6 and J usage is TRBJ2-1; 8 bases are a match to TRBD2. Germline CDR1 and CDR2: SGHVS and FNYEAQ. Trimming took 1 base from V and 1 from J; bases not matched to a gene: 6. This CDR3 contains 17 residues. The CDR3 sequence: CASSLVGGTRSYNEQFF. The DNA of the CDR3 is TGTGCCAGCAGCTTAGTAGGGGGGACTAGATCCTACAATGAGCAGTTCTTC.

This clonotype was seen at least ten times. The V call is TRBV12-3 or TRBV12-4, the J call TRBJ2-7; D unresolved. This CDR3 contains 13 residues. Trimming took off 2 bases at V and 0 bases at J, with 5 bases between the two ends. The CDR3 nucleotides read TGTGCCAGCAGTTTAATAGGCTCCTACGAGCAGTACTTC. This translates into CASSLIGSYEQYF.

This chain uses TRBV11-2 with TRBJ2-7; 9 positions agree with TRBD2. The trim removed 6 bases at V and 1 base at J, leaving 4 bases unmatched. The CDR3 loop spans 14 amino acids. CDR1 SGHAT and CDR2 FQNNGV come from the germline V gene. CDR3 region: CASRHSGGSYEQYF. The CDR3 DNA is TGTGCCAGCAGGCATAGCGGGGGATCCTACGAGCAGTACTTC.

A note on this clonotype: At one end the junction does not follow the germline gene, possibly because of a read error. This chain uses TRBV7-9 with TRBJ2-7; TRBD1 or TRBD2 may be the D gene (7 bases each). The CDR3 spans 15 residues. Germline V gene data show CDR1 as SEHNR and CDR2 as FQNEAQ (reference sequence). The CDR3 loop reads CASSFPDREGYEQSF. The CDR3 DNA follows: TGTGCCAGCAGCTTTCCCGACAGGGAGGGCTACGAGCAGTCCTTC.

This clonotype was found a few times. The chain carries TRBV4-2 and TRBJ1-2; the D gene is possibly TRBD1 (5 bases). The germline V and J ends were trimmed by 1 base and 3 bases, with 12 bases remaining between them. This CDR3 is 15 amino acids long. CDR1 and CDR2 (germline): LGHNA, YNFKEQ. CDR3 nucleotide sequence: TGTGCCAGCAGCCAAGTATCAGGGTCACACTATGGCTACACCTTC. This encodes CASSQVSGSHYGYTF.

The rearrangement uses TRBV5-6 and TRBJ2-3; either TRBD1 or TRBD2 may supply D (7 bases each). Per germline, CDR1 SGHDT and CDR2 YYEEEE. The V end lost 4 bases, the J end lost 1 base, and 13 bases lay between the germline ends. The CDR3 runs to 15 residues. The chain's CDR3 is CASSRQGGGTDTQYF. CDR3 bases: TGTGCCAGCAGCCGTCAGGGGGGGGGCACAGATACGCAGTATTTT.

In its sample, this clonotype was seen many times. The J gene is TRBJ1-2, the V gene TRBV7-2; TRBD1 aligns across 8 bases. The CDR3 has 14 residues. Germline V gene data show CDR1 as SGHTA and CDR2 as FQGNSA. V gave up 7 bases and J gave up 4 bases; unmatched junction bases: 8. The CDR3 DNA is TGTGCCAGCATCCAGGGGGCCAGGATCTATGGCTACACCTTC. Amino acids: CASIQGARIYGYTF. Based on the CDR3 plus reference TRBV7-2 and TRBJ1-2, the full variable domain is GAGVSQSPSNKVTEKGKDVELRCDPISGHTALYWYRQSLGQGLEFLIYFQGNSAPDKSGLPSDRFSAERTGGSVSTLTIQRTQQEDSAVYLCASIQGARIYGYTFGSGTRLTVV.

The J gene is TRBJ2-6, the V gene TRBV5-1; the match to TRBD2 covers 7 bases. V trimming: 1 base; J trimming: 0 bases; junction bases outside the gene matches: 10. The CDR3 totals 19 residues. Germline V gene data show CDR1 as SGHRS and CDR2 as YFSETQ. The CDR3 nucleotides read TGCGCCAGCAGCTTGATGTTGGCGGGAGTCCTCTCTGGGGCCAACGTCCTGACTTTC. This encodes CASSLMLAGVLSGANVLTF.

There are a few counts of this clonotype. The chain combines TRBV5-6 with TRBJ2-2; D unresolved. V was shortened by 4 bases and J by 0 bases, with 10 bases between the two germline ends. The germline V gene has CDR1 SGHDT and CDR2 YYEEEE. The CDR3 sequence is 15 residues long. The CDR3 spells CASSPEAANTGELFF. DNA for the CDR3: TGTGCCAGCAGCCCTGAGGCAGCGAACACCGGGGAGCTGTTTTTT.

This clonotype was counted only a few times. The gene calls are TRBV5-1 and TRBJ1-2; the D is unclear. The CDR3 loop spans 13 amino acids. The germline V gene encodes CDR1 SGHRS and CDR2 YFSETQ. V lost 0 bases to trimming and J lost 8 bases, with 11 bases between them. CDR3 DNA: TGCGCCAGCAGCTTGGGATCAGTCTACGGCTACACCTTC. Translation gives CASSLGSVYGYTF.

The chain couples TRBV29-1 to TRBJ1-2; 8 bases map to TRBD1. The CDR3 runs to 13 residues. Losses at the gene ends were 6 bases for V and 3 bases for J; bases not matched to a gene: 6. The germline V gene encodes CDR1 SQVTM and CDR2 ANQGSEA. The CDR3, as DNA: TGCAGCGTCTCCTCGACAGGGGACTATGGCTACACCTTC. Amino acid sequence: CSVSSTGDYGYTF.

The table lists this clonotype with a few counts. The chain carries TRBV5-5 and TRBJ1-1, with unresolved D. Trimming cost V 1 base and J 0 bases, with 13 bases left between them. The CDR3 runs to 16 residues. The germline V gene has CDR1 SGHKS and CDR2 YYEKEE (reference sequence). In DNA form, the CDR3 reads TGTGCCAGCAGCTTGTATAGGGCGGTGATGAACACTGAAGCTTTCTTT. The encoded protein is CASSLYRAVMNTEAFF.

This clonotype was detected only a few times. The chain links TRBV5-1 to TRBJ1-4, with a weak D call TRBD1 (5 bases). Trimming removed 1 base at V and 5 bases at J, with 12 bases between. Germline-derived CDR1 and CDR2 are SGHRS and YFSETQ. There are 15 residues in the CDR3. CDR3 sequence reads: CASSLSPRANEKLFF. The CDR3 DNA is TGCGCCAGCAGCTTGTCTCCCAGGGCCAATGAAAAACTGTTTTTT.

This clonotype showed up just a few times. CDR3 region: CASSQDPGQGFNEQFF. The CDR3 nucleotides are TGTGCCAGCAGCCAAGATCCCGGACAGGGGTTCAATGAGCAGTTCTTC. The chain recombines TRBV3-1 with TRBJ2-1; 9 bases map to TRBD1. Unmatched junction bases numbered 6, after V lost 0 bases and J lost 6 bases. This CDR3 is built from 16 residues. Germline lookup yields CDR1 LGHDT and CDR2 YNNKEL (reference sequence).

Details on this clonotype: A junction end diverges from the germline sequence, so it may reflect a read error. The V call is TRBV7-6, the J call TRBJ2-7, with 14 bases lining up with TRBD2. The CDR3 runs 16 residues. Germline V lookup: CDR1 SGHVS, CDR2 FNYEAQ. CDR3 residues: CASSLERGLAGGEKYF. The CDR3 DNA reads TGTGCCAGCAGCTTAGAGAGAGGACTAGCGGGAGGCGAGAAGTACTTC. The variable domain in full, completed from reference TRBV7-6 and TRBJ2-7, reads GAGVSQSPRYKVTKRGQDVALRCDPISGHVSLYWYRQALGQGPEFLTYFNYEAQQDKSGLPNDRFSAERPEGSISTLTIQRTEQRDSAMYRCASSLERGLAGGEKYFGPGTRLTVT.

This clonotype was seen a few times. The chain is built from TRBV27 and TRBJ1-2; 7 nucleotides match TRBD1. V gave up 0 bases and J gave up 5 bases; unmatched junction bases: 9. The CDR3 runs to 16 residues. The germline CDR1 and CDR2 sequences are MNHEY and SMNVEV (reference sequence). The CDR3 DNA sequence: TGTGCCAGCAGTTTATCTGGGACAGTCAGGGGATATGGCTACACCTTC. The encoded protein is CASSLSGTVRGYGYTF.

This clonotype was seen a handful of times. This sequence joins TRBV9 and TRBJ1-6, with 12 bases identical to TRBD1. With 3 bases clipped from V and 6 bases from J, the junction kept 7 bases outside the gene matches. Germline V CDR1 and CDR2: SGDLS, YYNGEE. This CDR3 is built from 17 residues. CDR3 nucleotide sequence: TGTGCCAGCAGCGCCCGGGACAGGGGGCTTCTTAATTCACCCCTCCACTTT. Amino acids: CASSARDRGLLNSPLHF. The complete variable domain, with remaining parts taken from reference TRBV9 and TRBJ1-6, reads DSGVTQTPKHLITATGQRVTLRCSPRSGDLSVYWYQQSLDQGLQFLIQYYNGEERAKGNILERFSAQQFPDLHSELNLSSLELGDSALYFCASSARDRGLLNSPLHFGNGTRLTVT.

The chain couples TRBV28 to TRBJ2-7, with a weak D call TRBD2 (7 bases). Germline CDR1 MDHEN, CDR2 SYDVKM. Trimming took 3 bases from V and 7 from J, leaving 16 bases between them. This CDR3 is built from 14 residues. CDR3 loop: CASSFHVGGREQYF. CDR3 DNA sequence: TGTGCCAGCAGTTTCCACGTGGGGGGGCGAGAGCAGTACTTC.